Listed here are 12 T cell receptor beta chains from one sample, sequenced in a study of blood T cell repertoires in COVID-19. Generated by immunoSEQ multiplex PCR, the TCRdb table keeps only in-frame clones and is missing some. The sample yields some 150,000 clones, approximately 86% seen once. Sequenced sample: peripheral blood. These receptors all come from a woman aged 55-70 years who had recovered from COVID-19.

The chain employs TRBV14 and TRBJ1-4; D is uncertain. V was clipped by 0 bases and J by 0 bases, with 8 bases between them. Germline loops: CDR1 SGHDN, CDR2 FVKESK. This CDR3 comprises 16 residues. This CDR3 is CASSQDRPATNEKLFF. CDR3 DNA: TGTGCCAGCAGCCAAGACAGGCCCGCAACTAATGAAAAACTGTTTTTT.

A single count supports this clone. The chain recombines TRBV27 with TRBJ1-4; TRBD1 agrees at 7 bases. The germline V gene encodes CDR1 MNHEY and CDR2 SMNVEV (reference sequence). Trimming cost V 3 bases and J 5 bases; bases outside gene matches: 6. CDR3 size: 15 residues. The CDR3 loop is CASSLFGTENEKLFF. The DNA of the CDR3 is TGTGCCAGCAGTTTGTTTGGGACAGAAAATGAAAAACTGTTTTTT.

J is TRBJ2-3 and V is TRBV28, with TRBD2 identical over 8 bases. Looked up from germline, CDR1 is MDHEN and CDR2 is SYDVKM. This CDR3 contains 15 residues. The ends lost 9 bases at V and 3 bases at J; junction bases unmatched: 11. The chain's CDR3 is CASVGASGSTDTQYF. CDR3 in DNA: TGTGCCAGTGTGGGGGCTAGCGGGTCTACAGATACGCAGTATTTT.

V and J are TRBV3-1 (or the pseudogene TRBV3-2) and TRBJ2-7; D is ambiguous. The V end lost 5 bases, the J end lost 6 bases, and 11 bases lay between the germline ends. Germline values: CDR1 LGHDT, CDR2 YNNKEL (reference sequence). This CDR3 comprises 12 residues. Here the CDR3 DNA reads TGTGCCAGCAGCGCAGTGCGCGGCGAGCAGTACTTC. Protein product: CASSAVRGEQYF.

CDR3 sequence reads: CASRPGSGETQYF. CDR3 coding DNA: TGTGCCAGTAGGCCGGGATCCGGGGAGACCCAGTACTTC. The chain employs TRBV19 and TRBJ2-5; possibly TRBD2 for D (5 bases). Deletions cut 6 bases from V and 5 bases from J, with 13 bases between. Germline V gives CDR1 LNHDA, CDR2 SQIVND (reference sequence). The CDR3 is 13 amino acids.

V and J are TRBV3-1 (or the pseudogene TRBV3-2) and TRBJ2-5, with D possibly TRBD1 on 6 matching bases. The V gene lost 6 bases and the J gene lost 5 bases, with 13 bases spanning the gap. Germline V gives CDR1 LGHDT, CDR2 YNNKEL (reference sequence). CDR3 length: 13 residues. The CDR3 protein is CASRPTGLETQYF. The CDR3 DNA sequence: TGTGCCAGCAGACCCACAGGGTTGGAGACCCAGTACTTC.

The chain is built from TRBV5-1 and TRBJ2-7; 7 positions agree with TRBD2. The CDR3 is 18 amino acids. In germline, CDR1 is SGHRS, CDR2 YFSETQ. Trimming cost V 4 bases and J 2 bases; bases outside gene matches: 18. CDR3 protein: CASSDIPSSGGGPYEQYF. The CDR3 region has the DNA TGCGCCAGCAGCGACATTCCCTCTTCTGGGGGGGGACCCTACGAGCAGTACTTC. The complete variable domain, with remaining parts taken from reference TRBV5-1 and TRBJ2-7, reads KAGVTQTPRYLIKTRGQQVTLSCSPISGHRSVSWYQQTPGQGLQFLFEYFSETQRNKGNFPGRFSGRQFSNSRSEMNVSTLELGDSALYLCASSDIPSSGGGPYEQYFGPGTRLTVT.

V is TRBV18 and J is TRBJ2-4; a possible D gene is TRBD1 (5 bases). V gave up 3 bases and J gave up 6 bases, with 15 bases separating them. This CDR3 is 15 amino acids long. The germline V gene has CDR1 KGHSH and CDR2 LQKENI. In DNA, the CDR3 is TGTGCCAGCTCACCGGACCCCGGAAGGGGAAACATTCAGTACTTC. Translating it yields CASSPDPGRGNIQYF.

CDR3 in amino acids: CASSFRQVSYEQYF. The CDR3 region has the DNA TGTGCCAGCAGCTTTCGCCAGGTGTCCTACGAGCAGTACTTC. This chain joins TRBV7-2 and TRBJ2-7; D is uncertain. The CDR3 is 14 amino acids. Deletions cut 3 bases from V and 1 base from J, with 10 bases between. Germline lookup yields CDR1 SGHTA and CDR2 FQGNSA. The variable domain in full, with the rest retrieved from reference TRBV7-2 and TRBJ2-7, is GAGVSQSPSNKVTEKGKDVELRCDPISGHTALYWYRQSLGQGLEFLIYFQGNSAPDKSGLPSDRFSAERTGGSVSTLTIQRTQQEDSAVYLCASSFRQVSYEQYFGPGTRLTVT.

The rearrangement joins TRBV6-1 to TRBJ1-5, with D possibly matching TRBD1 (5 bases). Trimming cost V 0 bases and J 6 bases, with 15 bases left between them. Germline V CDR1 and CDR2: MNHNS, SASEGT. The CDR3 spans 16 residues. CDR3 sequence reads: CASSEAASGSGQPQHF. The CDR3, as DNA: TGTGCCAGCAGTGAAGCGGCTTCAGGGTCCGGTCAGCCCCAGCATTTT.

The chain joins TRBV2 to TRBJ2-7, with 8 positions matching TRBD1. After removal of 5 bases from V and 4 bases from J, the junction contained 16 bases not matched to a gene. This CDR3 is built from 17 residues. Germline assignment: CDR1 SNHLY and CDR2 FYNNEI. The CDR3: CASSLLSGTGFSYEQYF. The CDR3 nucleotides are TGTGCCAGCAGTCTTCTCTCCGGGACAGGATTCTCGTACGAGCAGTACTTC.

The J gene is TRBJ1-1, the V gene TRBV10-3; the D gene is possibly TRBD1 (6 bases). Deletions cut 0 bases from V and 4 bases from J, with 9 bases between. The CDR3 totals 14 residues. Germline V lookup: CDR1 ENHRY, CDR2 SYGVKD. For the CDR3, the DNA is TGTGCCATCAGTGAGTCGCCAGGGGTCACTGAAGCTTTCTTT. It encodes CAISESPGVTEAFF.